This is a list of T cell receptor beta chains from one sample in a study of blood T cell repertoires in COVID-19. Generated by immunoSEQ multiplex PCR, the TCRdb table keeps only in-frame clones and is missing some. The table records approximately 200,000 clones, approximately 86% of them present only once. Sequencing was done on a sample of PBMCs or T cells enriched from blood (not recorded which). Every receptor here comes from a young woman who had been exposed to COVID-19. The CDR3 runs from the conserved cysteine through the conserved F or W. D genes are given only for firm matches. Size values are once, few and many counts, or a class for expanded clones, and some rows have none.

j_gene | abundance | d_gene | v_gene | CDR3aa | CDR3nt
TRBJ1-2 | NA | NA | TRBV13 | CASSFSGGDGYTF | TGTGCCAGCAGCTTTTCAGGAGGGGATGGCTACACCTTC
TRBJ1-1 | NA | TRBD1 | TRBV7-8 | CASSEGTGTTKAFF | TGTGCCAGCAGCGAAGGGACAGGGACGACAAAAGCTTTCTTT
TRBJ2-1 | NA | NA | TRBV25-1 | CASSEVSSYNEQFF | TGTGCCAGCAGTGAAGTGAGCTCCTACAATGAGCAGTTCTTC
TRBJ1-1 | NA | TRBD1 | TRBV6-5 | CASSSGQDSTEAFF | TGTGCCAGCAGTTCGGGACAGGATTCGACTGAAGCTTTCTTT
TRBJ2-7 | NA | NA | TRBV10-3 | CAISGGGAYEQYF | TGTGCCATCAGTGGAGGGGGGGCCTACGAGCAGTACTTC
TRBJ2-7 | NA | NA | TRBV30 | CAWSRGGEQYF | TGTGCCTGGAGCAGGGGTGGCGAGCAGTACTTC
TRBJ1-4 | once | TRBD1 | TRBV4-1 | CASSPGTGVEKLFF | TGCGCCAGCAGCCCCGGGACAGGGGTGGAAAAACTGTTTTTT
TRBJ2-2 | NA | NA | TRBV5-1 | CASGQLPNTGELFF | TGCGCCAGCGGACAGCTACCGAACACCGGGGAGCTGTTTTTT
TRBJ2-7 | NA | TRBD1 | TRBV7-2 | CASGLGQGADEQYF | TGTGCCAGCGGGCTGGGCCAGGGGGCGGACGAGCAGTACTTC
TRBJ1-5 | NA | TRBD1 | TRBV5-8 | CASSFGQGDQPQHF | TGTGCCAGCAGCTTCGGGCAGGGGGATCAGCCCCAGCATTTT
TRBJ1-2 | NA | TRBD1 | TRBV27 | CASRPTGQGAAGYTF | TGTGCCAGCAGGCCTACGGGACAGGGGGCGGCGGGCTACACCTTC
TRBJ1-2 | NA | TRBD1 | TRBV9 | CASSPGTGWYYGYTF | TGTGCCAGCAGCCCAGGGACAGGGTGGTACTATGGCTACACCTTC
TRBJ2-7 | NA | TRBD1 | TRBV6-1 | CASSVAPGQGADEQYF | TGTGCCAGCAGTGTTGCGCCGGGACAGGGGGCCGACGAGCAGTACTTC
TRBJ1-2 | NA | NA | TRBV7-9 | CASTGSGYGYTF | TGTGCCAGCACAGGGAGCGGCTATGGCTACACCTTC
TRBJ1-2 | NA | TRBD1 | TRBV9 | CASSVADRGLDGYTF | TGTGCCAGCAGCGTAGCGGACAGGGGGCTGGATGGCTACACCTTC
TRBJ1-5 | NA | TRBD1 | TRBV19 | CASSITGEQPQHF | TGTGCCAGTAGTATAACAGGGGAACAGCCCCAGCATTTT
TRBJ2-6 | NA | NA | TRBV19 | CASTTTGRAGANVLTF | TGTGCCAGTACCACGACTGGGCGGGCTGGGGCCAACGTCCTGACTTTC
TRBJ2-6 | NA | NA | TRBV7-8 | CASSTSSTGANVLTF | TGTGCCAGCAGCACATCTAGTACGGGGGCCAACGTCCTGACTTTC
TRBJ2-1 | NA | NA | TRBV5-1 | CASSLRERFFYNEQFF | TGCGCCAGCAGCTTGAGGGAGCGGTTTTTCTACAATGAGCAGTTCTTC
TRBJ1-1 | NA | NA | TRBV21-1 | CASSKRPKDRACTEAFF | TGTGCCAGCAGCAAACGGCCCAAAGACAGGGCGTGTACTGAAGCTTTCTTT
TRBJ1-3 | NA | NA | TRBV2 | CASREGSSRSSGNTIYF | TGTGCCAGCAGGGAGGGTAGCTCAAGGAGCTCTGGAAACACCATATATTTT
TRBJ1-1 | NA | NA | TRBV7-2 | CASSLYSSLDTEAFF | TGTGCCAGCAGCTTATATTCTAGCCTCGACACTGAAGCTTTCTTT
TRBJ1-1 | few | TRBD1 | TRBV5-1 | CASSLDAGGTEAFF | TGCGCCAGCAGCTTGGATGCAGGGGGGACTGAAGCTTTCTTT
TRBJ1-5 | NA | NA | TRBV2 | CASSNREEGPQHF | TGTGCCAGCAGTAACCGGGAGGAAGGGCCCCAGCATTTT
TRBJ1-1 | NA | TRBD1 | TRBV5-1 | CASSSQGAFEAFF | TGCGCCAGCAGCTCACAGGGGGCGTTTGAAGCTTTCTTT
TRBJ1-6 | NA | TRBD1 | TRBV2 | CARQGDNSPLHF | TGTGCCAGACAGGGGGATAATTCACCCCTCCACTTT
TRBJ2-7 | NA | NA | TRBV23-1 | CASSQVLPGNF | TGCGCCAGCAGTCAAGTTCTACCCGGGAACTTC
TRBJ1-1 | NA | NA | TRBV6-5 | CASGVGVPNTEAFF | TGTGCCAGCGGAGTGGGTGTCCCGAACACTGAAGCTTTCTTT
TRBJ2-5 | few | NA | TRBV3-1/TRBV3-2 | CASSATGTQETQYF | TGTGCCAGCAGCGCAACAGGGACCCAAGAGACCCAGTACTTC
TRBJ2-7 | NA | NA | TRBV5-1 | CASSLIPGNYEQYF | TGCGCCAGCAGCTTGATCCCAGGGAACTACGAGCAGTACTTC
TRBJ1-3 | NA | NA | TRBV21-1 | CASSREMLLDSSSGNTIYF | TGTGCCAGCAGCCGAGAGATGCTACTGGACAGTTCCTCTGGAAACACCATATATTTT
TRBJ1-2 | once | TRBD1 | TRBV6-6 | CASSSQGAGYGYTF | TGTGCCAGCAGTTCTCAGGGGGCTGGCTATGGCTACACCTTC
TRBJ1-4 | NA | NA | TRBV30 | CATRTEGQEKLFF | TGTGCCACCAGGACAGAAGGACAAGAAAAACTGTTTTTT
TRBJ1-6 | NA | NA | TRBV2 | CASSEAPSGRVNNSPLHF | TGTGCCAGCAGTGAAGCTCCTTCGGGCAGGGTTAATAATTCACCCCTCCACTTT
TRBJ2-7 | NA | NA | TRBV27 | CASSPYRDNYEQYF | TGTGCCAGCAGTCCTTACCGGGACAATTACGAGCAGTACTTC
TRBJ2-1 | NA | NA | TRBV11-2 | CASSLEEGTYNEQFF | TGTGCCAGCAGCTTAGAGGAGGGGACGTACAATGAGCAGTTCTTC
TRBJ2-1 | NA | NA | TRBV5-6 | CASSLYSHYNEQFF | TGTGCCAGCAGCTTGTATAGCCACTACAATGAGCAGTTCTTC
TRBJ2-4 | once | TRBD1 | TRBV2 | CACDRVRDIQYF | TGTGCCTGCGACAGGGTGCGCGACATTCAGTACTTC
TRBJ1-4 | NA | NA | TRBV19 | CASSTLDNPATNEKLFF | TGTGCCAGTAGTACCCTGGACAACCCCGCAACTAATGAAAAACTGTTTTTT
TRBJ1-4 | NA | NA | TRBV5-8 | CASSLGAGHTNEKLFF | TGTGCCAGCAGCTTGGGCGCGGGGCACACTAATGAAAAACTGTTTTTT
TRBJ2-2 | NA | TRBD2 | TRBV11-2 | CASSLVAAGAGGGELFF | TGTGCCAGCAGCTTAGTAGCAGCGGGGGCGGGTGGCGGGGAGCTGTTTTTT
TRBJ2-3 | NA | TRBD2 | TRBV5-1 | CASSFSGGSTDTQYF | TGCGCCAGCAGCTTTAGCGGGGGAAGCACAGATACGCAGTATTTT
TRBJ2-5 | NA | NA | TRBV29-1 | CSVGGQQGYQETQYF | TGCAGCGTGGGGGGGCAGCAAGGGTACCAAGAGACCCAGTACTTC
TRBJ2-1 | NA | TRBD2 | TRBV11-2 | CASSLGPSGSSGGQFF | TGTGCCAGCAGCTTAGGACCTAGCGGGTCATCCGGGGGGCAGTTCTTC
TRBJ1-3 | NA | TRBD1 | TRBV6-1 | CASSSQGAGNTIYF | TGTGCCAGCAGTTCACAGGGGGCGGGAAACACCATATATTTT
TRBJ1-1 | NA | TRBD1 | TRBV6-5 | CASRDRGLFTEAFF | TGTGCCAGCAGAGACAGGGGGCTTTTCACTGAAGCTTTCTTT
TRBJ2-7 | NA | TRBD1 | TRBV29-1 | CSVDLDSTGAGEQYF | TGCAGCGTCGACCTAGATTCGACAGGGGCTGGGGAGCAGTACTTC
TRBJ2-1 | NA | TRBD1 | TRBV9 | CASSKTGRSEDNEQFF | TGTGCCAGCAGCAAGACAGGGCGGTCCGAGGACAATGAGCAGTTCTTC
TRBJ1-1 | NA | NA | TRBV3-1/TRBV3-2 | CASSQDPTVPQAFF | TGTGCCAGCAGCCAAGATCCCACGGTACCCCAAGCTTTCTTT
TRBJ2-1 | once | NA | TRBV11-2 | CASSLGLDRPKGEQFF | TGTGCCAGCAGCTTAGGATTAGACAGGCCGAAGGGGGAGCAGTTCTTC
TRBJ2-2 | NA | NA | TRBV7-9 | CASSPRLAIGELFF | TGTGCCAGCAGCCCCCGCCTCGCGATCGGGGAGCTGTTTTTT
TRBJ1-6 | NA | NA | TRBV19 | CASSTHREINNSPLHF | TGTGCCAGTAGTACCCACAGGGAGATCAATAATTCACCCCTCCACTTT
TRBJ2-7 | NA | NA | TRBV13 | CASTPLTSGHEQYF | TGTGCCAGCACCCCTCTCACCTCAGGGCACGAGCAGTACTTC
TRBJ1-3 | NA | TRBD1 | TRBV10-2 | CASRDRVSGNTIYF | TGCGCCAGCAGGGACAGGGTCTCTGGAAACACCATATATTTT
TRBJ1-2 | NA | NA | TRBV6-5 | CASSYWGGYTF | TGTGCCAGCAGTTATTGGGGCGGCTACACCTTC